Listed below are T cell receptor beta chains from one sample, sequenced in a study of T cell responses to AZD1222 COVID-19 vaccine. The data were produced by immunoSEQ multiplex PCR, yet TCRdb's version contains in-frame clones alone and is incomplete. Of some 140,000 clones in the sample, around 90% were seen once. The source was peripheral blood, collected on day 0 of AZD1222 vaccination. The receptors stem from an adult in good health. Each CDR3 is given with its conserved first and last residue. A D gene is named only where the DNA matches it firmly. Size is stated for part of the rows, as once, few or many counts, or as a class when the clone is expanded.

D: .
J: TRBJ1-5
length: 14
size: .
V: TRBV28
CDR3: CTSSYGSGWQPQHF
DNA: TGTACCAGCAGTTATGGGTCAGGTTGGCAGCCCCAGCATTTT

D: TRBD1
J: TRBJ1-2
length: 13
size: .
V: TRBV6-6
CDR3: CASTYLDRGGYTF
DNA: TGTGCCAGCACCTACTTGGACAGGGGGGGCTACACCTTC

D: .
J: TRBJ2-5
length: 15
size: .
V: TRBV7-2
CDR3: CASSLDYSSGETQYF
DNA: TGTGCCAGCAGCTTAGATTATAGCTCTGGAGAGACCCAGTACTTC

D: .
J: TRBJ1-6
length: 14
size: .
V: TRBV9
CDR3: CASSVGGENSPLHF
DNA: TGTGCCAGCAGCGTAGGGGGAGAGAATTCACCCCTCCACTTT

D: TRBD2
J: TRBJ2-7
length: 13
size: .
V: TRBV5-8
CDR3: CASSWTSFYEQYF
DNA: TGTGCCAGCAGCTGGACTAGCTTCTACGAGCAGTACTTC

D: .
J: TRBJ1-1
length: 12
size: .
V: TRBV6-5
CDR3: CASSQMNTEAFF
DNA: TGTGCCAGCAGTCAGATGAACACTGAAGCTTTCTTT

D: TRBD2
J: TRBJ2-2
length: 14
size: few
V: TRBV5-1
CDR3: CASSPGGDTGELFF
DNA: TGCGCCAGCAGCCCGGGGGGGGACACCGGGGAGCTGTTTTTT

D: TRBD1
J: TRBJ1-1
length: 13
size: .
V: TRBV19
CDR3: CASSVQGLPEAFF
DNA: TGTGCCAGTAGTGTACAGGGGTTGCCTGAAGCTTTCTTT

D: TRBD2
J: TRBJ2-5
length: 15
size: .
V: TRBV5-1
CDR3: CASYGLAGFQETQYF
DNA: TGCGCCAGTTACGGACTAGCGGGATTCCAAGAGACCCAGTACTTC

D: .
J: TRBJ2-1
length: 14
size: .
V: TRBV7-9
CDR3: CASSDLDTHNEQFF
DNA: TGTGCCAGCAGCGACCTGGACACCCACAATGAGCAGTTCTTC

D: TRBD1
J: TRBJ1-6
length: 15
size: .
V: TRBV6-6
CDR3: CASSSLQGGDSPLHF
DNA: TGTGCCAGCAGTTCGCTACAGGGGGGTGATTCACCCCTCCACTTT

D: TRBD1
J: TRBJ1-2
length: 13
size: few
V: TRBV24-1
CDR3: CATSDRDRAGYTF
DNA: TGTGCCACCAGTGACCGGGACAGGGCTGGCTACACCTTC

D: .
J: TRBJ2-2
length: 13
size: .
V: TRBV18
CDR3: CASSPGLVGELFF
DNA: TGTGCCAGCTCGCCGGGACTTGTCGGGGAGCTGTTTTTT

D: .
J: TRBJ1-5
length: 14
size: .
V: TRBV6-2/TRBV6-3
CDR3: CASSYGGYNQPQHF
DNA: TGTGCCAGCAGTTATGGCGGATACAATCAGCCCCAGCATTTT

D: TRBD2
J: TRBJ2-3
length: 15
size: .
V: TRBV5-1
CDR3: CASSEVGGSTDTQYF
DNA: TGCGCCAGCAGCGAGGTCGGGGGGAGCACAGATACGCAGTATTTT